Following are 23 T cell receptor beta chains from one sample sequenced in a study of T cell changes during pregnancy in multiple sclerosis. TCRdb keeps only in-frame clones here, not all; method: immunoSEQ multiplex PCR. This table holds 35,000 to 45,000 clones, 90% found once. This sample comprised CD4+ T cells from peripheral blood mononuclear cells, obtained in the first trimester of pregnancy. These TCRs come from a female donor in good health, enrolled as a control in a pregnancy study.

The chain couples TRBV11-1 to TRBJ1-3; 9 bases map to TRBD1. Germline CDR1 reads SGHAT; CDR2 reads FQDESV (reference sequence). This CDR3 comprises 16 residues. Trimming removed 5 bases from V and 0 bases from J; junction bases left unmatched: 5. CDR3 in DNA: TGTGCCAGCAGCCTGGGACAGGGTTCCTCTGGAAACACCATATATTTT. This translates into CASSLGQGSSGNTIYF.

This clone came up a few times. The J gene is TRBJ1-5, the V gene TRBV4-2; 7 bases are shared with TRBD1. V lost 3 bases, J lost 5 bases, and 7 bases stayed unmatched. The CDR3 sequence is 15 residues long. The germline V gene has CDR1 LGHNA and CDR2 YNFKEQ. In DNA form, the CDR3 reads TGTGCCAGCAGCCATGGCGACAGGGCGGATCAGCCCCAGCATTTT. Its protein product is CASSHGDRADQPQHF.

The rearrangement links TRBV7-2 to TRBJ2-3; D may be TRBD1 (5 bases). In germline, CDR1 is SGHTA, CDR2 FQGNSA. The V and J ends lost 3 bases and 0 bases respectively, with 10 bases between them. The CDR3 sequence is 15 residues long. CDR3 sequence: CASSFGRGSTDTQYF. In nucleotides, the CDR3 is TGTGCCAGCAGCTTCGGTAGGGGTAGCACAGATACGCAGTATTTT.

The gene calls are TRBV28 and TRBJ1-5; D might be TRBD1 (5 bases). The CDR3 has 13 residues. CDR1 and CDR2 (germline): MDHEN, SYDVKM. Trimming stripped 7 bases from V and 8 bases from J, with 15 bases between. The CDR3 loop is CASNMQGIKPQHF. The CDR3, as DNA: TGTGCCAGCAACATGCAGGGAATCAAGCCCCAGCATTTT. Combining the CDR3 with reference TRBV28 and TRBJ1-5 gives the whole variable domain DVKVTQSSRYLVKRTGEKVFLECVQDMDHENMFWYRQDPGLGLRLIYFSYDVKMKEKGDIPEGYSVSREKKERFSLILESASTNQTSMYLCASNMQGIKPQHFGDGTRLSIL.

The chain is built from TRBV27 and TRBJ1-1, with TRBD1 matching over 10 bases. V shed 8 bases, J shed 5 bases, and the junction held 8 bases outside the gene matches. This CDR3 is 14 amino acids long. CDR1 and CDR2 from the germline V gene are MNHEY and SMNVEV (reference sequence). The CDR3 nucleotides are TGTGCCAGCGTCGGACAGGGACAGGGGACTGAAGCTTTCTTT. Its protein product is CASVGQGQGTEAFF.

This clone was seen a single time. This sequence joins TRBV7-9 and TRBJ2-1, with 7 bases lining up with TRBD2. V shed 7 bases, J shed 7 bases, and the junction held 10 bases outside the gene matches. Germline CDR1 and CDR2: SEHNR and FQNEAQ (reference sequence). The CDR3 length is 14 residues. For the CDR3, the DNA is TGTGCCAGCAAAGAGGCGGGGGTAGCAAATGAGCAGTTCTTC. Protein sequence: CASKEAGVANEQFF.

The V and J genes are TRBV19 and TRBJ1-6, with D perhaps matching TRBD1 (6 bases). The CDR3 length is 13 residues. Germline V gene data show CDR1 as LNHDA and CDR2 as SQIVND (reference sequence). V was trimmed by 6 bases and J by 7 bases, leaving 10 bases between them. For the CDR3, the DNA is TGTGCCAGTAGCTACCAGGGGAATTCACCCCTCCACTTT. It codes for CASSYQGNSPLHF. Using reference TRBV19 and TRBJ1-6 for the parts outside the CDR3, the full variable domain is DGGITQSPKYLFRKEGQNVTLSCEQNLNHDAMYWYRQDPGQGLRLIYYSQIVNDFQKGDIAEGYSVSREKKESFPLTVTSAQKNPTAFYLCASSYQGNSPLHFGNGTRLTVT.

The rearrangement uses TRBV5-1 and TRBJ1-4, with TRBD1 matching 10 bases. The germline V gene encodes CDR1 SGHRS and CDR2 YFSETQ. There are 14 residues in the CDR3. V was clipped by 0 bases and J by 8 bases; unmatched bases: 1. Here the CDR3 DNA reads TGCGCCAGCAGCTTGGGACAGGGGGCAGAAAAACTGTTTTTT. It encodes CASSLGQGAEKLFF.

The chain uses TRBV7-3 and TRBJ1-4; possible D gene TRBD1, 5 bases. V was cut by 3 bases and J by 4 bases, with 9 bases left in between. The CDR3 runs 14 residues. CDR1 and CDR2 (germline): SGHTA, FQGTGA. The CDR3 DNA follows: TGTGCCAGCAGCTTTTCACAGGTTAATGAAAAACTGTTTTTT. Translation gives CASSFSQVNEKLFF.

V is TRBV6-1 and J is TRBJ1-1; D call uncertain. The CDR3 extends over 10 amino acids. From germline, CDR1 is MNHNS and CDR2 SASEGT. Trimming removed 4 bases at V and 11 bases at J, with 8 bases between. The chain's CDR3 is CASSALYAFF. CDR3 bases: TGTGCCAGCAGTGCCCTCTACGCTTTCTTT.

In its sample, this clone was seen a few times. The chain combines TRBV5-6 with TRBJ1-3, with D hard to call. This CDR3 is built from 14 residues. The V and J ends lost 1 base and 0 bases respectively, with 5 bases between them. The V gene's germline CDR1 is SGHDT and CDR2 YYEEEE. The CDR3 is CASSLLISGNTIYF. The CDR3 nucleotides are TGTGCCAGCAGCTTGTTAATCTCTGGAAACACCATATATTTT. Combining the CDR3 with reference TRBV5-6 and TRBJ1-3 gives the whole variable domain DAGVTQSPTHLIKTRGQQVTLRCSPKSGHDTVSWYQQALGQGPQFIFQYYEEEERQRGNFPDRFSGHQFPNYSSELNVNALLLGDSALYLCASSLLISGNTIYFGEGSWLTVV.

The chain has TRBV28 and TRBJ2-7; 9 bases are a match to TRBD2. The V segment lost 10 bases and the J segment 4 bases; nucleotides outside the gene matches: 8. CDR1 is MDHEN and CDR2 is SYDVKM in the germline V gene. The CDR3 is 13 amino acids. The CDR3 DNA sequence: TGTGCCACCATAGGCGGGGGGGAGTACGAGCAGTACTTC. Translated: CATIGGGEYEQYF. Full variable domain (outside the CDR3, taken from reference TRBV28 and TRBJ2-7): DVKVTQSSRYLVKRTGEKVFLECVQDMDHENMFWYRQDPGLGLRLIYFSYDVKMKEKGDIPEGYSVSREKKERFSLILESASTNQTSMYLCATIGGGEYEQYFGPGTRLTVT.

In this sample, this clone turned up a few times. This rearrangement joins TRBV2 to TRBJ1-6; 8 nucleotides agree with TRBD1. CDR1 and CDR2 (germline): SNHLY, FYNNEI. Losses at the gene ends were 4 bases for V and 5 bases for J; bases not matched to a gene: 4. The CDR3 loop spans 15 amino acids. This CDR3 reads CASSVDRVHNSPLHF. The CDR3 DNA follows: TGTGCCAGCAGTGTGGACAGGGTGCATAATTCACCCCTCCACTTT.

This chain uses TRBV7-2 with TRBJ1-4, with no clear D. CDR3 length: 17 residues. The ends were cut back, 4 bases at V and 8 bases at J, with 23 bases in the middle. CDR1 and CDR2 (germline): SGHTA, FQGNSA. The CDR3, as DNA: TGTGCCAGCAGCTACCCACCCGGCGGGGTGAAAGGGGAAAAACTGTTTTTT. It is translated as CASSYPPGGVKGEKLFF. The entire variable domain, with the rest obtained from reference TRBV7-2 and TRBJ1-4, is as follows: GAGVSQSPSNKVTEKGKDVELRCDPISGHTALYWYRQSLGQGLEFLIYFQGNSAPDKSGLPSDRFSAERTGGSVSTLTIQRTQQEDSAVYLCASSYPPGGVKGEKLFFGSGTQLSVL.

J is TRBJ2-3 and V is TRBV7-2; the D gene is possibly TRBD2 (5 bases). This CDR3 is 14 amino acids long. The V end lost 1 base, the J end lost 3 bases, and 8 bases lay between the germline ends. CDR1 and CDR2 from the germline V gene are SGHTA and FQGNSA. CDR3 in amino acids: CASSLERRTDTQYF. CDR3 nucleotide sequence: TGTGCCAGCAGCTTAGAGCGGAGGACAGATACGCAGTATTTT. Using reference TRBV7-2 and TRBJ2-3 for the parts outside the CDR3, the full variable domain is GAGVSQSPSNKVTEKGKDVELRCDPISGHTALYWYRQSLGQGLEFLIYFQGNSAPDKSGLPSDRFSAERTGGSVSTLTIQRTQQEDSAVYLCASSLERRTDTQYFGPGTRLTVL.

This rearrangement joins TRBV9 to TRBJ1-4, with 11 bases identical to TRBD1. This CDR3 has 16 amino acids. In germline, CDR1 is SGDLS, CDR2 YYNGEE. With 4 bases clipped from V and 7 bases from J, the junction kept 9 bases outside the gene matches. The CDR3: CASSLSPGTGGEKLFF. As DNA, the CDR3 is TGTGCCAGCAGCCTCAGCCCCGGGACAGGGGGTGAAAAACTGTTTTTT. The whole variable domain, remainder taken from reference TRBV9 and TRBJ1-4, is DSGVTQTPKHLITATGQRVTLRCSPRSGDLSVYWYQQSLDQGLQFLIQYYNGEERAKGNILERFSAQQFPDLHSELNLSSLELGDSALYFCASSLSPGTGGEKLFFGSGTQLSVL.

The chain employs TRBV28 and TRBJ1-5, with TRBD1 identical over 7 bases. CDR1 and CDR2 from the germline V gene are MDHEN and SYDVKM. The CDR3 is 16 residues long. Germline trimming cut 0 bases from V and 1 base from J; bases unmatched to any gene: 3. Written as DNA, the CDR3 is TGTGCCAGCAGTTTATGGAGGGGGCCGAGCAATCAGCCCCAGCATTTT. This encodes CASSLWRGPSNQPQHF.

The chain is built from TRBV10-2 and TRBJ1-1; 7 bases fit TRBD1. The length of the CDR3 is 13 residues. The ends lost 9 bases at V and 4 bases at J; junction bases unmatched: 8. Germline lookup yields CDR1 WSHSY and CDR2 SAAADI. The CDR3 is CARPRQGRTEAFF. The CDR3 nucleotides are TGCGCCAGACCTAGACAGGGCCGCACTGAAGCTTTCTTT.

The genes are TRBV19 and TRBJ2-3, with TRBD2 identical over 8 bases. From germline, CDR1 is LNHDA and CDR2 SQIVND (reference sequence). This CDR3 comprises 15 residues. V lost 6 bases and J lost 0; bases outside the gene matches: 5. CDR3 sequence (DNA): TGTGCCAGTAGGCGGGCTAGCGGGAGCACAGATACGCAGTATTTT. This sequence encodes CASRRASGSTDTQYF.

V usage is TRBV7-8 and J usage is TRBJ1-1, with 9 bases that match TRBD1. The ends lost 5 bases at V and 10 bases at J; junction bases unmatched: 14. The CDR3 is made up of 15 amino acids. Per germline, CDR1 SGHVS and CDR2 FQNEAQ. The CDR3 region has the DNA TGTGCCAGCAGCCCAAGGGACAGGGTCTGGGGCTCAGCTTTCTTT. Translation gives CASSPRDRVWGSAFF.

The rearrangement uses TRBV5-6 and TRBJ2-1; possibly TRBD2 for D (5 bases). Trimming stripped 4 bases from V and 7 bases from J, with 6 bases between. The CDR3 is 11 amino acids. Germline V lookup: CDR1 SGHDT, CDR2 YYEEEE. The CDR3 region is CASSRRNEQFF. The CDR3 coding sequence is TGTGCCAGCAGCCGGAGGAATGAGCAGTTCTTC. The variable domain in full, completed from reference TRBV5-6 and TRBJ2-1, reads DAGVTQSPTHLIKTRGQQVTLRCSPKSGHDTVSWYQQALGQGPQFIFQYYEEEERQRGNFPDRFSGHQFPNYSSELNVNALLLGDSALYLCASSRRNEQFFGPGTRLTVL.

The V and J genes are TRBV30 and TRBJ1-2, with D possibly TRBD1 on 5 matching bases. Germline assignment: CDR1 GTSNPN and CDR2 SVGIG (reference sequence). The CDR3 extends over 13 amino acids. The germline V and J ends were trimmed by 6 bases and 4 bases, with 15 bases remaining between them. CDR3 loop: CACGRGVRYGYTF. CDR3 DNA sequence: TGTGCCTGCGGGCGGGGGGTTCGCTATGGCTACACCTTC.

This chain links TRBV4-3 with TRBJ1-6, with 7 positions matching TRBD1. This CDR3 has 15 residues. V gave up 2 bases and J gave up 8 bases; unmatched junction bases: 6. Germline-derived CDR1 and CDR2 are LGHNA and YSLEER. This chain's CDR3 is CASSQNAGTDSPLHF. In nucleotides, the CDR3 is TGCGCCAGCAGCCAAAATGCCGGGACAGATTCACCCCTCCACTTT.